This paragraph covers one TCR beta chain sequence. This CDR3 comprises 12 residues. The ends were cut back, 7 bases at V and 3 bases at J, with 9 bases in the middle. Germline assignment: CDR1 MNHEY and CDR2 SVGAGI. The PCR was carried out with 60 Vbeta primers and 13 Jbeta primers. TCRdb's copy holds only in-frame clones and misses some; the assay was immunoSEQ multiplex PCR. The data hold about 160,000 clones, with almost 85% observed a single time. These data belong to a study of cytomegalovirus exposure and HLA in healthy donors. The chain is built from TRBV6-5 and TRBJ1-1; D is unresolved. The sample taken for sequencing was PBMCs. This clonotype was sampled from a man aged 25 to 45 in good health and CMV-seronegative. Here the CDR3 DNA reads TGTGCCAGCAAAAGGCTAGACACTGAAGCTTTCTTT. As protein: CASKRLDTEAFF.